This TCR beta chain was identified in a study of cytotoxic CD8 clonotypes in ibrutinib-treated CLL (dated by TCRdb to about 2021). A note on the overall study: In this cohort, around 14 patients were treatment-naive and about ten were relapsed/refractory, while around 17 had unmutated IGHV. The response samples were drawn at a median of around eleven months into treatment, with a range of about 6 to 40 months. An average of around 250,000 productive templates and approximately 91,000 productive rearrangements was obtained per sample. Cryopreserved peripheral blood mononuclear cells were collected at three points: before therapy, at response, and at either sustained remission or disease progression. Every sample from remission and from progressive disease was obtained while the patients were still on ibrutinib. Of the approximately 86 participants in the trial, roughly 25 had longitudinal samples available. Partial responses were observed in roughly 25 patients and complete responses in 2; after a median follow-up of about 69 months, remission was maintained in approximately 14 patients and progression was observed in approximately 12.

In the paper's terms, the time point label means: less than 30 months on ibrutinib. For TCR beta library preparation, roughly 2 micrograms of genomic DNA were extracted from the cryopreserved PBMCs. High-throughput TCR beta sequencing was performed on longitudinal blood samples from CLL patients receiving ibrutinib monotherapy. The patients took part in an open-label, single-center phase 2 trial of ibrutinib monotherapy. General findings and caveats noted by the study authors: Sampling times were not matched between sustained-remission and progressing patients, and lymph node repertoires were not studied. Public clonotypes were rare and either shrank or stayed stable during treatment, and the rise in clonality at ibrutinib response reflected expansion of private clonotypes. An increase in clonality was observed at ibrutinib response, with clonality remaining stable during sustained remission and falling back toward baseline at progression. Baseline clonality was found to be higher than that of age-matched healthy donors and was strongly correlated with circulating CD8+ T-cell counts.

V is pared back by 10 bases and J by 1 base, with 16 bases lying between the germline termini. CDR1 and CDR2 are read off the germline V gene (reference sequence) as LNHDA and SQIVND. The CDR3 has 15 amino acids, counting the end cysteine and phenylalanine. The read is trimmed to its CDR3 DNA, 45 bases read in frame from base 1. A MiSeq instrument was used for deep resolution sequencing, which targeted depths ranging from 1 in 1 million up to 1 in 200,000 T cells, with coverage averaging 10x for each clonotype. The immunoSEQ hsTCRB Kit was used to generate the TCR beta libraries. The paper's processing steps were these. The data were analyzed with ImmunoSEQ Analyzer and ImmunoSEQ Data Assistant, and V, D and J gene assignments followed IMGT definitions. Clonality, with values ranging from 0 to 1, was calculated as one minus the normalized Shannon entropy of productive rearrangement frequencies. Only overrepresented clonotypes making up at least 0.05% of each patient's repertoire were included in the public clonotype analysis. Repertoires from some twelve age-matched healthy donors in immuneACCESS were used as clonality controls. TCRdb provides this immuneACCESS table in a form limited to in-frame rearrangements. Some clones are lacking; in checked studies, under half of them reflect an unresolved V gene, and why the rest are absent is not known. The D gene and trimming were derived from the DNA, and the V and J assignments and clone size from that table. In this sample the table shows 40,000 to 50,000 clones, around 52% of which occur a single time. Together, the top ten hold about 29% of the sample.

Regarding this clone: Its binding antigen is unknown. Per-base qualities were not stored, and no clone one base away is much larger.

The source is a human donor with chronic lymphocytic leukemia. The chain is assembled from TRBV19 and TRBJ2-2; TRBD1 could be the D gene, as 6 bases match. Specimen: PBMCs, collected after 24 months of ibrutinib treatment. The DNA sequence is TGTGCCACTAAGTCGCCGACAGGGAACACCGGGGAGCTGTTTTTT. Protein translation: CATKSPTGNTGELFF.